This T cell receptor (beta chain) is from a study of CD8+ T cells in alopecia areata. In the study overall: Tofacitinib ran for 6 to 18 months before 6 months off drug.

Following extraction, RNA underwent reverse transcription to cDNA, which served as the sequencing template. Profiled with immunoSEQ multiplex PCR; TCRdb holds only in-frame clones, not every one. Here the sample spans about 190,000 clones, roughly three fifths being singletons. Whole-study findings and limits: On tofacitinib, scalp clonality and expanded CD8+ clones among top 100 fell significantly.

This CDR3 has 11 amino acids. Looked up from germline, CDR1 is LNHDA and CDR2 is SQIVND (reference sequence). Between the trimmed V and J ends, which lost 3 bases and 3 bases, there was a span of 2 bases. Stated treatment: oral pan-JAK inhibitor, 5-10 mg twice daily. Patients with alopecia areata provided lesional scalp punch biopsies as well as peripheral blood. A word on this clone: Antigen unknown.

The sequencing here drew on CD4+ T cells sorted from blood, taken around week 50, from a patient treated with tofacitinib. The receptor was isolated from a human donor with alopecia areata. The gene calls are TRBV19 and TRBJ1-1; D is uncertain. The CDR3 sequence is CASSIHTEAFF. For the CDR3, the DNA is TGTGCCAGTAGTATCCACACTGAAGCTTTCTTT.